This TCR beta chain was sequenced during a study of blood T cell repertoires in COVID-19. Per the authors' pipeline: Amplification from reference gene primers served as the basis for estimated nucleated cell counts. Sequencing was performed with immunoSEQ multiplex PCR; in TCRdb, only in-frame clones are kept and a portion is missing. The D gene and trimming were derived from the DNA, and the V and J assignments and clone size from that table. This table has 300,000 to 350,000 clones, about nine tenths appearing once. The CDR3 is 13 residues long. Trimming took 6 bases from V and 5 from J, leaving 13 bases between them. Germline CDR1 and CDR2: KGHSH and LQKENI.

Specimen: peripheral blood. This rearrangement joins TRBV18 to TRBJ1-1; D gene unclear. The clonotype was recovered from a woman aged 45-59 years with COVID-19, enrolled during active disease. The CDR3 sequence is CASSQGSGTEAFF. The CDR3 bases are TGTGCCAGCTCTCAAGGTTCGGGAACTGAAGCTTTCTTT. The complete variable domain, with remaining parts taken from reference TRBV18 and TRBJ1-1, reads NAGVMQNPRHLVRRRGQEARLRCSPMKGHSHVYWYRQLPEEGLKFMVYLQKENIIDESGMPKERFSAEFPKEGPSILRIQQVVRGDSAAYFCASSQGSGTEAFFGQGTRLTVV.